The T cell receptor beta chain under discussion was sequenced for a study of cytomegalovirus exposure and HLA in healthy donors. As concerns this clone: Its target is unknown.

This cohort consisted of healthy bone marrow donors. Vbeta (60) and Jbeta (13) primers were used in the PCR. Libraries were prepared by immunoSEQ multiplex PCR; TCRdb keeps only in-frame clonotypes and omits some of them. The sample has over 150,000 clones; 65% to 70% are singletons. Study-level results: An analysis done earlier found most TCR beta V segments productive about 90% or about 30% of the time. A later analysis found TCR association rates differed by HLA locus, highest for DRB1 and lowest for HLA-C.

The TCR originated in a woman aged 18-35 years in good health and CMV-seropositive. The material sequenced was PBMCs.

The DNA for the CDR3 is TGCGCCAGCAGTGGGCCAATACAGACTAGCGGGAGGGCCTGGTCCTACGAGCAGTACTTC. Its protein is CASSGPIQTSGRAWSYEQYF. The chain recombines TRBV10-2 with TRBJ2-7; 14 bases map to TRBD2. CDR3 length: 20 residues. Germline-derived CDR1 and CDR2 are WSHSY and SAAADI. The V and J ends lost 4 bases and 1 base, in that order; junction bases with no gene match: 15.